This TCR beta chain is drawn from a study of T cell responses to AZD1222 COVID-19 vaccine. Overall study findings and caveats: There were mostly white British donors and more females than males, and clonal diversity was possibly underestimated. Repertoires in all cases were sampled only once the peak T cell response had passed. The study identified only a handful of AZD1222 recipients as seropositive at baseline.

Of note for this clone: Its antigen is unidentified.

Trimming took off 0 bases at V and 8 bases at J, with 11 bases between the two ends. The length of the CDR3 is 14 residues. Germline V gives CDR1 MNHNS, CDR2 SASEGT. TCRdb keeps only in-frame clones here, not all; method: immunoSEQ multiplex PCR. This repertoire shows approximately 140,000 clones, approximately 95% found once; its top ten account for more than 0.7%. Source: peripheral blood, taken on day 0 of MenACWY control vaccination. This clonotype was obtained from an adult in good health. The chain uses TRBV6-1 and TRBJ2-1; possible D gene TRBD2, 5 bases. In DNA, the CDR3 is TGTGCCAGCAGTGAAGCGTGGGAGATCGATGAGCAGTTCTTC. Its translation is CASSEAWEIDEQFF.